This record looks at one T cell receptor beta chain sequence and its context. This sample was included in a study of blood T cell repertoires in COVID-19. Method: immunoSEQ multiplex PCR; TCRdb's copy keeps in-frame clones and lacks some. The sample has under 250,000 clones; more than 75% are singletons. V shed 5 bases, J shed 0 bases, and the junction held 13 bases outside the gene matches. The CDR3 has 19 residues. Germline V gene data show CDR1 as SGHNT and CDR2 as YENEEA. This rearrangement joins TRBV11-3 to TRBJ2-2; 9 bases map to TRBD2. Sequenced material: peripheral blood. The TCR was taken from a woman aged 35 to 49 with acute or convalescent COVID-19. The CDR3 nucleotides read TGTGCCAGCAGCCAAAACCCGCGGGGGGGCCAACCGAACACCGGGGAGCTGTTTTTT. Amino acids: CASSQNPRGGQPNTGELFF.